The 8 T cell receptor beta chains in this list originate from one sample, sequenced in a study of shared clonotypes between healthy human individuals. Sequencing was performed with immunoSEQ multiplex PCR; in TCRdb, only in-frame clones are kept and a portion is missing. Among 70,000 to 95,000 clones listed, 60% to 65% were seen once. What was sequenced was memory CD8+ T cells sorted from blood. Subset given: CD45RO+ cells pooled with CCR7-negative TemRA cells. These receptors all stem from a man under 40 in good health.

The V gene is TRBV29-1, the J gene TRBJ2-1; perhaps D is TRBD1 or TRBD2 (6 bases each). From germline, CDR1 is SQVTM and CDR2 ANQGSEA. The CDR3 runs 17 residues. Trimming took off 2 bases at V and 0 bases at J, with 17 bases between the two ends. The CDR3: CSVELASPRGSYNEQFF. The CDR3 DNA is TGCAGCGTTGAACTAGCGTCACCCAGGGGCTCCTACAATGAGCAGTTCTTC.

The gene calls are TRBV7-9 and TRBJ2-5, with 10 bases matching TRBD2. The CDR3 runs to 14 residues. After removal of 3 bases from V and 2 bases from J, the junction contained 0 bases not matched to a gene. Germline assignment: CDR1 SEHNR and CDR2 FQNEAQ (reference sequence). The CDR3, as DNA: TGTGCCAGCAGCTTTAGCGGGAGGCAAGAGACCCAGTACTTC. Its protein product is CASSFSGRQETQYF.

This rearrangement joins TRBV11-3 to TRBJ2-7; 10 bases are a match to TRBD2. CDR3 size: 14 residues. The germline V gene has CDR1 SGHNT and CDR2 YENEEA. V lost 4 bases to trimming and J lost 3 bases; unmatched junction nucleotides: 3. CDR3 in amino acids: CASSWGLAYYEQYF. CDR3 DNA: TGTGCCAGCAGCTGGGGACTAGCGTACTACGAGCAGTACTTC.

This clone was observed at least ten times. The chain employs TRBV28 and TRBJ1-5; no definite D call. Between the trimmed V and J ends, which lost 4 bases and 5 bases, there was a span of 15 bases. CDR1 and CDR2 from the germline V gene are MDHEN and SYDVKM. CDR3 size: 15 residues. Written as DNA, the CDR3 is TGTGCCAGCAGTTCGTATTGGCAATCGGATCAGCCCCAGCATTTT. Its translation: CASSSYWQSDQPQHF.

This clone has at least ten counts. This chain links TRBV29-1 with TRBJ1-1; TRBD1 matches at 8 bases. The V and J ends lost 0 bases and 2 bases, in that order; junction bases with no gene match: 2. This CDR3 has 14 amino acids. The germline gives CDR1 SQVTM, CDR2 ANQGSEA. The CDR3 DNA reads as TGCAGCGTTGAAGAGGACAGGGATAACACTGAAGCTTTCTTT. This translates into CSVEEDRDNTEAFF.

The table lists this clone with a count of one. This rearrangement joins TRBV7-9 to TRBJ2-7; D is unclear. V was pared by 2 bases and J by 2 bases, with 10 bases between. CDR1 is SEHNR and CDR2 is FQNEAQ in the germline V gene (reference sequence). CDR3 length equals 14 residues. CDR3 coding DNA: TGTGCCAGCAGCTTACTAGGCGAGACCTACGAGCAGTACTTC. Its translation is CASSLLGETYEQYF.

This clone has just one count. V and J are TRBV19 and TRBJ1-5; TRBD1 is a possible D gene (5 bases). CDR1 and CDR2 from the germline V gene are LNHDA and SQIVND (reference sequence). The CDR3 sequence is 15 residues long. Trimming removed 3 bases at V and 0 bases at J, with 9 bases between. The CDR3 DNA reads as TGTGCCAGTAGTATCTACGGGACTAGCAATCAGCCCCAGCATTTT. Its translation: CASSIYGTSNQPQHF.

This clone was counted many times. Sequence at one end of the junction differs from germline and may be a read error. This chain connects TRBV4-1 to TRBJ2-1, with 8 bases identical to TRBD2. Per the germline V gene, CDR1 is MGHRA and CDR2 is YSYEKL. The CDR3 is 15 amino acids. CDR3 amino acids: CASTQLAVGYNEQFF. For the CDR3, the DNA is TGCGCCAGCACCCAACTAGCGGTGGGCTACAATGAGCAGTTCTTC.